These T cell receptor beta chains were read from a single sample in a study of Graves' ophthalmopathy and Graves' hyperthyroidism. TCRdb passed the multiplex PCR reads through MiXCR, listing each CDR3 protein once. Among 200,000 to 300,000 distinct CDR3 sequences listed, less than 55% were seen once. The sample taken for sequencing was peripheral blood. The receptors originated from an adult man with Graves' ophthalmopathy. CDR3s include the opening cysteine and the closing phenylalanine or tryptophan. A D gene is named only where the DNA matches it firmly. Clone size is not always given. Where it is, it says once, few, many or a class for expanded clones.

d_call,clone_size,j_call,v_call,cdr3_nt,cdr3_aa
NA,few,TRBJ2-5,TRBV7-2,TGTGCCAGCAGCCTGTTGAAAGAAGAGACCCAGTACTTC,CASSLLKEETQYF
NA,NA,TRBJ1-1,TRBV9,TGTGCCAGCAGCCCATGGGGAGGGGCGAGTACTGAAGCTTTCTTT,CASSPWGGASTEAFF
NA,NA,TRBJ1-2,TRBV12-3/TRBV12-4,TGTGCCAGCAGCGTAGCCCCAGGCGACGGCTACACCTTC,CASSVAPGDGYTF
NA,few,TRBJ2-5,TRBV4-1,TGCGCCAGCAGCCAGGCCCGGGGAGGGGGAAGCGAGACCCAGTACTTC,CASSQARGGGSETQYF
NA,NA,TRBJ1-6,TRBV2,TGTGCCAGCAGTGACCGGGGCTTCGGTTCACCCCTCCACTTT,CASSDRGFGSPLHF
NA,NA,TRBJ2-5,TRBV14,TGTGCCAGCAGCCGCTTGGGGGCCCCAGAGACCCAGTACTTC,CASSRLGAPETQYF
NA,few,TRBJ1-2,TRBV20-1,TGCAGTGCTAGTCCTGTAGGGAGGCACTATGGCTACACCTTC,CSASPVGRHYGYTF
NA,many,TRBJ1-3,TRBV2,TGTGCCAGCAGTGAACTCGTTGGAAACACCATATATTTT,CASSELVGNTIYF
NA,NA,TRBJ2-7,TRBV7-2,TGTGCCAGCAGCAATACCTACGAGCAGTACTTC,CASSNTYEQYF
NA,NA,TRBJ2-7,TRBV12-3/TRBV12-4,TGTGCCAGCAGTCACGGGTCGATCTACGAGCAGTACTTC,CASSHGSIYEQYF
TRBD1,NA,TRBJ1-2,TRBV7-9,TGTGCCAGCAGCTCTTTGGACAGGCCGAGTGGCTACACCTTC,CASSSLDRPSGYTF
NA,NA,TRBJ1-5,TRBV19,TGTGCCAGTAGTTTTGGGGGCCGCCGGCTCGATCAGCCCCAGCATTTT,CASSFGGRRLDQPQHF
NA,few,TRBJ1-2,TRBV5-1,TGCGCCAGCACGAAGGGCGTGGATGGCTACACCTTC,CASTKGVDGYTF
TRBD2,NA,TRBJ2-2,TRBV4-2,TGTGCCAGCAGCCAAGATTGGCTAGCGGGAGGGCCCGGGGAGCTGTTTTTT,CASSQDWLAGGPGELFF
NA,NA,TRBJ2-5,TRBV25-1,TGTGCCAGCAGTGACGTTTTTTATGATTTCCCTGAAGAGACCCAGTACTTC,CASSDVFYDFPEETQYF
NA,few,TRBJ2-7,TRBV12-3/TRBV12-4,TGTGCCAGCAGTGCCGGGACTTACCGCTACGAGCAGTACTTC,CASSAGTYRYEQYF
TRBD1,NA,TRBJ2-2,TRBV10-3,TGTGCCATCAGGGGGACAGGGGCCACCGGGGAGCTGTTTTTT,CAIRGTGATGELFF
TRBD2,few,TRBJ2-7,TRBV10-2,TGCGCCAGCAGTGCGGAAGCGGGGGTCACCTACGAGCAGTACTTC,CASSAEAGVTYEQYF
TRBD2,NA,TRBJ2-2,TRBV6-5,TGTGCCAGCAGTTACTCGCTTCTAGCGGACACCGGGGAGCTGTTTTTT,CASSYSLLADTGELFF
TRBD1,NA,TRBJ2-7,TRBV6-1,TGCGCCAGCAGCAAGGACAGGGGTGGTACCTACGAGCAGTACTTC,CASSKDRGGTYEQYF
NA,NA,TRBJ2-2,TRBV19,TGCGCCAGCAGTTCCGACCCCGTTTCTGGCACCGGGGAGCTGTTTTTT,CASSSDPVSGTGELFF
NA,NA,TRBJ1-6,TRBV20-1,TGCAGTGCTAGTTCAATCTATAATTCACCCCTCCACTTT,CSASSIYNSPLHF
NA,medium-sized,TRBJ1-5,TRBV20-1,TGCAGTGCTTCAGCTGGTAGCAATCAGCCCCAGCATTTT,CSASAGSNQPQHF
NA,NA,TRBJ2-7,TRBV6-2/TRBV6-3,TGTGCCAGCAGTTACACCGGGCCACCCTACGAGCAGTACTTC,CASSYTGPPYEQYF
TRBD1,once,TRBJ1-2,TRBV11-2,TGTGCCAGCAGAACCGGGACAGTCAACTATGGCTACACCTTC,CASRTGTVNYGYTF
NA,many,TRBJ1-5,TRBV15,TGTGCCACCAGCAGAGATGGATCGAGTCAGCCCCAGCATTTT,CATSRDGSSQPQHF
TRBD1,NA,TRBJ1-2,TRBV4-3,TGCGCCAGCAGCCAAGGACAGGGGCGCTCTCTTTATGGCTACACCTTC,CASSQGQGRSLYGYTF
NA,NA,TRBJ1-2,TRBV4-1,TGCGCCAGCAGCCCGGGGGTAGCTAACTATGGCTACACCTTC,CASSPGVANYGYTF
TRBD1,many,TRBJ1-1,TRBV19,TGTGCCAGTAGTAGGACAGGGGGAAAGAACACTGAAGCTTTCTTT,CASSRTGGKNTEAFF
NA,NA,TRBJ2-5,TRBV9,TGTGCCAGCAGCTTAGCGGACAGACTTGGGGAGACCCAGTACTTC,CASSLADRLGETQYF
NA,many,TRBJ1-2,TRBV10-3,TGTGCCATCAGTGAGCCCTTGTATGGCTACACCTTC,CAISEPLYGYTF
NA,NA,TRBJ2-5,TRBV12-3/TRBV12-4,TGTGCCAGCAGCGACAGTTCCTCGTACCAAGAGACCCAGTACTTC,CASSDSSSYQETQYF
TRBD1,few,TRBJ1-5,TRBV6-1,TGTGCCAGCACTGGGACAGGGGAAATACAGCCCCAGCATTTT,CASTGTGEIQPQHF
NA,NA,TRBJ1-4,TRBV7-8,TGTGCCAGCAGCTTAGCGTCAGAGCCTGCGGGACTGTTTTTT,CASSLASEPAGLFF
NA,few,TRBJ1-5,TRBV12-5,TGTGCTAGTGGTTTGGAGGCCGGACAGCCCCAGCATTTT,CASGLEAGQPQHF
TRBD1,NA,TRBJ2-2,TRBV10-3,TGTGCCATCAGCGAACCGGGACAGGGGAGCACCGGGGAGCTGTTTTTT,CAISEPGQGSTGELFF
TRBD1,few,TRBJ1-1,TRBV20-1,TGCAGCGCCGGTACAGGGGACGAAGCTTTCTTT,CSAGTGDEAFF
NA,NA,TRBJ1-5,TRBV7-9,TGTGCCAGCAGCTTGAGGCATTCGGATCAGCCCCAGCATTTT,CASSLRHSDQPQHF
TRBD1,NA,TRBJ2-7,TRBV2,TGTGCCAGCAGTCGGGACAGGGAGCAGTACTTC,CASSRDREQYF